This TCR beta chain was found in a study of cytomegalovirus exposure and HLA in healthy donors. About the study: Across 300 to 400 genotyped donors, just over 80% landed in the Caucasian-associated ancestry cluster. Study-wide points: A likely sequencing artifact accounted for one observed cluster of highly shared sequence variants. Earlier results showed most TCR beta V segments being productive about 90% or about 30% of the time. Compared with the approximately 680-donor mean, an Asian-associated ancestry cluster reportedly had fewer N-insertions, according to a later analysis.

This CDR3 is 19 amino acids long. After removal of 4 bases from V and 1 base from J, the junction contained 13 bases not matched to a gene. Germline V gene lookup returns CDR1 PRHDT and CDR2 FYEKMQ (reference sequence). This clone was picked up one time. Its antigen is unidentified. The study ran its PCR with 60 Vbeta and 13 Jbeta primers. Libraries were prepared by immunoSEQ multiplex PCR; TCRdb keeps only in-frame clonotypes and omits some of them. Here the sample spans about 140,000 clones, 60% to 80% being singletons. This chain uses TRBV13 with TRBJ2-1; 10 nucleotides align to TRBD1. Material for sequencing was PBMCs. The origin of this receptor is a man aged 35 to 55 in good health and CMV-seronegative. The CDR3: CASSSSYPTGGSSYNEQFF. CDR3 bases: TGTGCCAGCAGCTCAAGTTACCCGACAGGGGGCAGTTCCTACAATGAGCAGTTCTTC.